This entry describes one T cell receptor (beta chain). The data originate from a study of shared clonotypes between healthy human individuals. The CDR3 length is 17 residues. Trimming removed 1 base from V and 2 bases from J, with 14 bases in between. Germline CDR1 and CDR2: LGHNA and YNFKEQ. The table came from immunoSEQ multiplex PCR; TCRdb's copy has only in-frame clones and leaves some out. The sample lists a few million clones; approximately 95% were seen once. The chain uses TRBV4-2 and TRBJ2-2; D is unresolved. This sequence was found in a man between 18 and 29 years old in good health. Some clones in this sample may be carry-over from other donors' samples. Source material: naive CD4+ T cells from PBMCs. Subset: CD45RA+ positively selected. The CDR3 DNA follows: TGTGCCAGCAGCCAAGGGGTTGGGAATCATAACACCGGGGAGCTGTTTTTT. Its protein product is CASSQGVGNHNTGELFF.